The 11 T cell receptor beta chains given below trace back to one sample, sequenced in a study of cytomegalovirus exposure and HLA in healthy donors. Both 60 Vbeta primers and 13 Jbeta primers went into the PCR. Generated by immunoSEQ multiplex PCR, the TCRdb table keeps only in-frame clones and is missing some. The data contain fewer than 300,000 clones, just over 85% of them singletons. The sample comprised PBMCs. The receptors originated from a man in his forties in good health and CMV-seropositive.

The chain carries TRBV19 and TRBJ2-5; 8 bases map to TRBD2. The CDR3 sequence is 15 residues long. From germline, CDR1 is LNHDA and CDR2 SQIVND (reference sequence). The trim removed 1 base at V and 2 bases at J, leaving 3 bases unmatched. The CDR3 nucleotides are TGTGCCAGTAGTATAGTTACTAGCGGTCAAGAGACCCAGTACTTC. It codes for CASSIVTSGQETQYF.

The chain links TRBV19 to TRBJ2-7; D is possibly TRBD2 (6 bases). The CDR3 contains 14 residues. Germline values: CDR1 LNHDA, CDR2 SQIVND (reference sequence). The germline V and J ends were trimmed by 2 bases and 5 bases, with 13 bases remaining between them. For the CDR3, the DNA is TGTGCCAGTAGTATATCGGGGGAGCGAAACGAGCAGTACTTC. This translates into CASSISGERNEQYF.

V and J are TRBV7-2 and TRBJ1-1; D not certain. CDR1 and CDR2 (germline): SGHTA, FQGNSA. With 1 base removed from V and 1 base from J, the gap between germline ends came to 7 bases. The CDR3 runs 14 residues. The CDR3 DNA follows: TGTGCCAGCAGCTTAGGTCTCTGGAACACTGAAGCTTTCTTT. It yields the protein CASSLGLWNTEAFF.

This chain joins TRBV7-2 and TRBJ1-3; D is ambiguous. The germline gives CDR1 SGHTA, CDR2 FQGNSA. Trimming removed 1 base at V and 7 bases at J, with 8 bases between. The CDR3 is 13 residues long. The CDR3 protein is CASSLGGRNTIYF. CDR3 DNA: TGTGCCAGCAGCTTAGGCGGGCGGAACACCATATATTTT.

This rearrangement joins TRBV2 to TRBJ2-5; 9 nucleotides match TRBD1. Per germline, CDR1 SNHLY and CDR2 FYNNEI. Trimming cost V 2 bases and J 5 bases; bases outside gene matches: 6. The CDR3 extends over 15 amino acids. Written as DNA, the CDR3 is TGTGCCAGCAGTGAACTGGGACAGGGACTTGAGACCCAGTACTTC. Translating gives CASSELGQGLETQYF.

This clone was seen a few times. The chain carries TRBV6-1 and TRBJ1-5; 7 bases align to TRBD1. The germline gives CDR1 MNHNS, CDR2 SASEGT. The CDR3 loop spans 15 amino acids. V lost 6 bases to trimming and J lost 3 bases; unmatched junction nucleotides: 8. The CDR3: CASRSRDSPNQPQHF. The CDR3 DNA sequence: TGTGCCAGCAGGTCCCGGGACAGTCCCAATCAGCCCCAGCATTTT.

V and J are TRBV7-3 and TRBJ2-1, with D perhaps TRBD1 (5 bases). Trimming pared 4 bases from V and 5 bases from J, leaving 12 bases between. CDR3 length equals 14 residues. In germline, CDR1 is SGHTA, CDR2 FQGTGA. CDR3 DNA: TGTGCCAGCAGCTACACAACAGGAAACAATGAGCAGTTCTTC. Amino acid sequence: CASSYTTGNNEQFF.

The V and J genes are TRBV6-5 and TRBJ2-7; 8 nucleotides align to TRBD2. The CDR3 totals 16 residues. Germline V CDR1 and CDR2: MNHEY, SVGAGI. V lost 4 bases to trimming and J lost 0 bases; unmatched junction nucleotides: 8. CDR3 DNA: TGTGCCAGCAGTTCCCCACTAGCGGCAAGCTCCTACGAGCAGTACTTC. Its translation: CASSSPLAASSYEQYF.

The chain combines TRBV27 with TRBJ2-7; 8 bases align to TRBD2. Germline CDR1 MNHEY, CDR2 SMNVEV (reference sequence). The junction had 6 bases not matched to a gene; V was cut back by 2 bases and J by 3 bases. The CDR3 runs 15 residues. The CDR3 region is CASSLSGSQVYEQYF. In nucleotides, the CDR3 is TGTGCCAGCAGTTTAAGCGGGAGCCAGGTCTACGAGCAGTACTTC.

This clone came up once. The V gene is TRBV28, the J gene TRBJ2-6; 11 nucleotides match TRBD1. V was pared by 6 bases and J by 0 bases, with 7 bases of the junction left unmatched. This CDR3 is 18 amino acids long. CDR1 and CDR2 from the germline V gene are MDHEN and SYDVKM. CDR3 nucleotide sequence: TGTGCCAGCAGCAAATCGGGACAGGGGGGCTCTGGGGCCAACGTCCTGACTTTC. Translating gives CASSKSGQGGSGANVLTF.

About this clone: The sample carries other DNA sequences with the same CDR3. The chain links TRBV28 to TRBJ1-2, with a possible D match to TRBD1 (5 bases). This CDR3 contains 13 residues. The V end lost 5 bases, the J end lost 2 bases, and 9 bases lay between the germline ends. Germline assignment: CDR1 MDHEN and CDR2 SYDVKM. CDR3 sequence (DNA): TGTGCCAGCAGTCTCGACAGCAACTATGGCTACACCTTC. This translates into CASSLDSNYGYTF.